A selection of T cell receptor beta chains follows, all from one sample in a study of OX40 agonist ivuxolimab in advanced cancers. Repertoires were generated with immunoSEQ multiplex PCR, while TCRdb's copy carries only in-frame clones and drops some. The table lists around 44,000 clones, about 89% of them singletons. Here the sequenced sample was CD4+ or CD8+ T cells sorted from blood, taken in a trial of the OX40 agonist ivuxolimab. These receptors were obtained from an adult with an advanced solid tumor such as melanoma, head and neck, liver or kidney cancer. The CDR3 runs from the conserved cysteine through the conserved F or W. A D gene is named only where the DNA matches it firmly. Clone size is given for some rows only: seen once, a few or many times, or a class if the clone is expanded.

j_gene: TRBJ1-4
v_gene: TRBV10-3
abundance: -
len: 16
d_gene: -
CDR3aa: CASEKMVGIANEKLFF
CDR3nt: TGTGCCAGCGAAAAGATGGTCGGAATCGCGAATGAAAAACTGTTTTTT

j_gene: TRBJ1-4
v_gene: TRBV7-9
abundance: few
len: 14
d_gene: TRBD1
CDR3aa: CASSQGATNEKLFF
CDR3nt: TGTGCCAGCAGCCAGGGGGCAACTAATGAAAAACTGTTTTTT

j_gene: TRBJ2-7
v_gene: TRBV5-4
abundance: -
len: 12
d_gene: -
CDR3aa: CASSYRVSEQYF
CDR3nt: TGTGCCAGCAGCTACAGGGTTTCCGAGCAGTACTTC

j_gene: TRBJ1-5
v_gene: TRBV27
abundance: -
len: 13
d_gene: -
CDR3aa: CASSLSAWAPQHF
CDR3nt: TGTGCCAGCAGTTTATCGGCTTGGGCGCCCCAGCATTTT

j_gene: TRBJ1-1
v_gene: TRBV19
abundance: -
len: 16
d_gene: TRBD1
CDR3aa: CASTLKGAAGGTEAFF
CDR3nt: TGTGCCAGTACTCTAAAGGGGGCGGCTGGGGGCACTGAAGCTTTCTTT

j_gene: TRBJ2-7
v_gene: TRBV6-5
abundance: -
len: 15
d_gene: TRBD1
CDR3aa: CASSLGQGGDYEQYF
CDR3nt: TGTGCCAGCAGTTTAGGACAGGGCGGAGACTACGAGCAGTACTTC

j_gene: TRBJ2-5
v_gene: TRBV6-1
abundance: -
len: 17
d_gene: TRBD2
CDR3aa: CASSEAIAGGPRETQYF
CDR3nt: TGTGCCAGCAGTGAAGCGATAGCGGGGGGGCCCCGGGAGACCCAGTACTTC

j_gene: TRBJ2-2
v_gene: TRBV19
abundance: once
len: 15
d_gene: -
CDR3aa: CASSSGPPESGELFF
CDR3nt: TGTGCCAGTAGTTCGGGGCCCCCGGAGTCCGGGGAGCTGTTTTTT

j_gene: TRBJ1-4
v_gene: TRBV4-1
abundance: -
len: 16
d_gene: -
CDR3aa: CASSQVLGATNEKLFF
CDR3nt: TGCGCCAGCAGCCAAGTTCTAGGGGCAACTAATGAAAAACTGTTTTTT

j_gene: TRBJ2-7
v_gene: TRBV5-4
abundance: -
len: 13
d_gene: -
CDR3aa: CASSLSRDHEQYF
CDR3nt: TGTGCCAGCAGCTTGTCCAGGGACCACGAGCAGTACTTC

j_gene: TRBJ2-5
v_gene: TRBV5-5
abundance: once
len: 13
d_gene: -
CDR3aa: CASSSGGAETQYF
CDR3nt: TGTGCCAGCAGCTCTGGGGGGGCGGAGACCCAGTACTTC

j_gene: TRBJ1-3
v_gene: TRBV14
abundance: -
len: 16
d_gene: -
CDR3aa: CASSQQGDYSGNTIYF
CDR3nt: TGTGCCAGCAGCCAGCAGGGAGACTACTCTGGAAACACCATATATTTT

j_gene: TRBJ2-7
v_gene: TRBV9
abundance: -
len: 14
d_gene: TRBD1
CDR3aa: CASSVGAGGYEQYF
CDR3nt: TGTGCCAGCAGCGTAGGGGCAGGGGGTTACGAGCAGTACTTC

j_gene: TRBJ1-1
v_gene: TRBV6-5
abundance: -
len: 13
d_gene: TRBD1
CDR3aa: CASSPGTGPEAFF
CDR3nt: TGTGCCAGCAGCCCCGGGACAGGGCCTGAAGCTTTCTTT

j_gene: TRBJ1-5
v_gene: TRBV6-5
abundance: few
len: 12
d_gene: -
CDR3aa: CASSTQDQPQHF
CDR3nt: TGTGCCAGCAGTACGCAGGATCAGCCCCAGCATTTT

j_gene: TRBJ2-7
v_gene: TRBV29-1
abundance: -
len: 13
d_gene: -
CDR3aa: CSVGTSHRYEQYF
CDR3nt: TGCAGCGTTGGAACTAGCCATCGCTACGAGCAGTACTTC

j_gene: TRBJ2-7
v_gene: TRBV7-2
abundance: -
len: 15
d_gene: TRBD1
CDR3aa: CASSPPGTGIHEQYF
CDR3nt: TGTGCCAGCAGCCCCCCCGGGACAGGGATCCACGAGCAGTACTTC

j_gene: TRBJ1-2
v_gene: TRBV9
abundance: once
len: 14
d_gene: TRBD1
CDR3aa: CASTWAGGADGYTF
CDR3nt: TGTGCCAGCACTTGGGCAGGGGGCGCGGATGGCTACACCTTC

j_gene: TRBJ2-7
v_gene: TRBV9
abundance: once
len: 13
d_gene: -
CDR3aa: CASSAGLSYEQYF
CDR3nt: TGTGCCAGCAGCGCGGGACTTTCCTACGAGCAGTACTTC

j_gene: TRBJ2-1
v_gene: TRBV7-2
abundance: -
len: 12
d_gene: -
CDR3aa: CASSWGGNEQFF
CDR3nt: TGTGCCAGCAGCTGGGGAGGCAATGAGCAGTTCTTC

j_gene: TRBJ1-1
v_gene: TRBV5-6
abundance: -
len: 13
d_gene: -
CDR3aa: CASSPAGNTEAFF
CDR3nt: TGTGCCAGCAGCCCAGCAGGGAACACTGAAGCTTTCTTT

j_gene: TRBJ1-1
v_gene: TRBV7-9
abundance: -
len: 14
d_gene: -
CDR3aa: CASPLGVMNTEAFF
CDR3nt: TGTGCCAGCCCCCTAGGGGTCATGAACACTGAAGCTTTCTTT

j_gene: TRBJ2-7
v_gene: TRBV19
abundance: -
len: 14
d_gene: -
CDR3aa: CASSIVDPIYEQYF
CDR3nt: TGTGCCAGTAGTATAGTTGACCCTATCTACGAGCAGTACTTC

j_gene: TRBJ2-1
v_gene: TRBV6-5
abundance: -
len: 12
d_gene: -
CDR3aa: CASSSLGNEQFF
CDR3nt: TGTGCCAGCAGCTCGCTAGGCAATGAGCAGTTCTTC

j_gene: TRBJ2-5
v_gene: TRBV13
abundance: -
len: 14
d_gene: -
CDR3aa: CASSLRQPQETQYF
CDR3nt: TGTGCCAGCAGCTTAAGACAGCCGCAAGAGACCCAGTACTTC

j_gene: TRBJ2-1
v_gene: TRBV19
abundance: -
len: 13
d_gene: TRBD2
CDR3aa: CASRLAGGQEQFF
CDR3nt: TGTGCCAGTAGACTAGCGGGGGGCCAGGAGCAGTTCTTC

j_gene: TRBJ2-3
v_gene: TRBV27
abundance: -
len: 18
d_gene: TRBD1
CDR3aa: CASSLPPRGTGRTDTQYF
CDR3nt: TGTGCCAGCAGTTTACCCCCTCGTGGGACAGGGAGGACAGATACGCAGTATTTT

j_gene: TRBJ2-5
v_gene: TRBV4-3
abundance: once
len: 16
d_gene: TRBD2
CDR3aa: CASSQDRGGAQETQYF
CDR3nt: TGCGCCAGCAGCCAAGATCGCGGGGGGGCCCAAGAGACCCAGTACTTC

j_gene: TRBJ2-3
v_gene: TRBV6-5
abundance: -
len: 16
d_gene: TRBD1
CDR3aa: CASSYPSGQGADTQYF
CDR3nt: TGTGCCAGCAGTTACCCTTCGGGACAGGGGGCAGATACGCAGTATTTT

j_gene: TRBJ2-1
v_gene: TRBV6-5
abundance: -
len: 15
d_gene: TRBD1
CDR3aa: CASSYSGSGGDEQFF
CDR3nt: TGTGCCAGCAGTTACTCGGGGTCAGGGGGCGATGAGCAGTTCTTC

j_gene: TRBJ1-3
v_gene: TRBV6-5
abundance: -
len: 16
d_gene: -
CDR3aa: CASSYGPPVNRVPIYF
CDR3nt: TGTGCCAGCAGTTACGGACCGCCGGTTAATAGGGTCCCCATATATTTT

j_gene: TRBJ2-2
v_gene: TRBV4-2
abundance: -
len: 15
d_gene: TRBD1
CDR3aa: CASSQGAGGGGELFF
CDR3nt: TGTGCCAGCAGCCAAGGGGCAGGGGGCGGCGGGGAGCTGTTTTTT

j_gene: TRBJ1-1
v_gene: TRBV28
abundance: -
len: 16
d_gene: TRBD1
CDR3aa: CASSLPQGQDHTEAFF
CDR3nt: TGTGCCAGCAGTTTACCCCAAGGACAGGACCACACTGAAGCTTTCTTT

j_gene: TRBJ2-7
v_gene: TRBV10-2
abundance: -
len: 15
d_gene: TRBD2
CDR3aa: CASRDSGGWAYEQYF
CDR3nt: TGCGCCAGCAGGGATAGCGGGGGGTGGGCCTACGAGCAGTACTTC

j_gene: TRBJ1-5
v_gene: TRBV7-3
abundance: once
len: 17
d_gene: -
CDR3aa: CASSLTFGRPGDQPQHF
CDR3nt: TGTGCCAGCAGCTTAACGTTTGGCAGGCCGGGGGATCAGCCCCAGCATTTT

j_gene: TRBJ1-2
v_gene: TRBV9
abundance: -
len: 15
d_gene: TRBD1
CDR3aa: CASSPQRNRGNGYTF
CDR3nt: TGTGCCAGCAGCCCCCAGAGAAACAGGGGTAATGGCTACACCTTC

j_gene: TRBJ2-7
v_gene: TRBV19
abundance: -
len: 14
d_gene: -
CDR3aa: CASSTAGGAYEQYF
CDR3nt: TGTGCCAGTAGTACGGCAGGGGGGGCCTACGAGCAGTACTTC

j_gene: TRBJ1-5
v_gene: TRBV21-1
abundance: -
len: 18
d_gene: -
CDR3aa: CASSPNGEGGYSNQPQHF
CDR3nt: TGTGCCAGCAGCCCAAACGGGGAGGGAGGGTATAGCAATCAGCCCCAGCATTTT

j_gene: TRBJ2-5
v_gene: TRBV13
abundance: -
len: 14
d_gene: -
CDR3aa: CASSSFDFQETQYF
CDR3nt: TGTGCCAGCAGCTCTTTCGACTTCCAAGAGACCCAGTACTTC

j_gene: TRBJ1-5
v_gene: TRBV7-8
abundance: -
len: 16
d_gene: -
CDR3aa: CASSLALLGGKEPQHF
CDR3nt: TGTGCCAGCAGCTTAGCGCTATTGGGAGGGAAAGAGCCCCAGCATTTT

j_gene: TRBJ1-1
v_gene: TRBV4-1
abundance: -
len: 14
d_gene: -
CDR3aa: CASSQGQMNTEAFF
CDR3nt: TGCGCCAGCAGCCAAGGACAGATGAACACTGAAGCTTTCTTT

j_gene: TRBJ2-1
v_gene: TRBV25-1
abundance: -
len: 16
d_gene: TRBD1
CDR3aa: CASSEPRRTGDNEQFF
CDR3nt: TGTGCCAGCAGTGAACCCCGCCGGACAGGGGACAATGAGCAGTTCTTC

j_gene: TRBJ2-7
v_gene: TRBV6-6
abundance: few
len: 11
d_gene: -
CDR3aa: CASSRAYEQYF
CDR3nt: TGTGCCAGCAGTCGTGCCTACGAGCAGTACTTC

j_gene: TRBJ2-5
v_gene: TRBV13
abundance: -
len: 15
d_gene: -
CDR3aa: CASSLELDGQETQYF
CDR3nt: TGTGCCAGCAGCTTAGAACTTGACGGCCAAGAGACCCAGTACTTC

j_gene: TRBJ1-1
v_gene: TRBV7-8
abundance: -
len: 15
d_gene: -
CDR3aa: CASSLAVGGRTEAFF
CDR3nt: TGTGCCAGCAGCTTAGCTGTGGGGGGGAGGACTGAAGCTTTCTTT

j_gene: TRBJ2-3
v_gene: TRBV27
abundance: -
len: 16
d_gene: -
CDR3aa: CASSLGLVGAEDTQYF
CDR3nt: TGTGCCAGCAGTCTCGGACTAGTGGGGGCAGAAGATACGCAGTATTTT

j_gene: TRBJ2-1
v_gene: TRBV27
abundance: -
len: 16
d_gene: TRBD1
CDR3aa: CASWDRGSYSYNEQFF
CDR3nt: TGTGCCAGCTGGGACAGGGGGTCGTACTCCTACAATGAGCAGTTCTTC

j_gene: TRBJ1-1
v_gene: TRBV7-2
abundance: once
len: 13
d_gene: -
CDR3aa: CASSLREWTEAFF
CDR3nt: TGTGCCAGCAGCCTAAGGGAGTGGACTGAAGCTTTCTTT

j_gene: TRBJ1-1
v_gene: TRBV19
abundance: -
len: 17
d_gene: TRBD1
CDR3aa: CASSKDREGIVYAEAFF
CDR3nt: TGTGCCAGTAGTAAGGACAGGGAAGGTATTGTATACGCGGAAGCTTTCTTT

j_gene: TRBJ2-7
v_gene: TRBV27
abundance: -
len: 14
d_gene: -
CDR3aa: CASSTMAGNYEQYF
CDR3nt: TGTGCCAGCAGTACAATGGCGGGGAACTACGAGCAGTACTTC